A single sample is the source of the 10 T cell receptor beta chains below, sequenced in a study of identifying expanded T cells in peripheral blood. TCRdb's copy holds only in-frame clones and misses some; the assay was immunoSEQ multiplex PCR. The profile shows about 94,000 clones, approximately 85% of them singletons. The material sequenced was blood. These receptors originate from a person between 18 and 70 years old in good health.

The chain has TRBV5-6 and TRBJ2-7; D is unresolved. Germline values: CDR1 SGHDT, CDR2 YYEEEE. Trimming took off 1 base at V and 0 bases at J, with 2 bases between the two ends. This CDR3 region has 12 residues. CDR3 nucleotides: TGTGCCAGCAGCTTGAGCTCCTACGAGCAGTACTTC. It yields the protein CASSLSSYEQYF.

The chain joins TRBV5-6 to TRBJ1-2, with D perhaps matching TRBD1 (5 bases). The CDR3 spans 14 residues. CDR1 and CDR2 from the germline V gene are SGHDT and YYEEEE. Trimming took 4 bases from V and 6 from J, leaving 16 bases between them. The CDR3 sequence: CASSPGQGEDGYTF. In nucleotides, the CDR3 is TGTGCCAGCAGCCCCGGGCAGGGTGAAGATGGCTACACCTTC.

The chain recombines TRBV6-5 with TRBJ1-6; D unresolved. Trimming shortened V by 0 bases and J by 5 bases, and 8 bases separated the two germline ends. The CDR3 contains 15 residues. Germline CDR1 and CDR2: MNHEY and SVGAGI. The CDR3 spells CASSYSAADNSPLHF. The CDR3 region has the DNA TGTGCCAGCAGTTACTCGGCCGCAGATAATTCACCCCTCCACTTT.

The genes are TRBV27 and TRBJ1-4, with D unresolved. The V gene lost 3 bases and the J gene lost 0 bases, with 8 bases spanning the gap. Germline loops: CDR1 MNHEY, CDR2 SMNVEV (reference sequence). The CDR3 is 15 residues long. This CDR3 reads CASSLMFATNEKLFF. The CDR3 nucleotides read TGTGCCAGCAGTTTGATGTTTGCAACTAATGAAAAACTGTTTTTT.

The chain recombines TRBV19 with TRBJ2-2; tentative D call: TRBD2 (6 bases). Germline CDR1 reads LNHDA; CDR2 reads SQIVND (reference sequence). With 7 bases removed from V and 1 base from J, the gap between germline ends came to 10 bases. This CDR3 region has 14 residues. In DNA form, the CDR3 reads TGTGCCAGTATACGCGGGAAGAACACCGGGGAGCTGTTTTTT. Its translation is CASIRGKNTGELFF. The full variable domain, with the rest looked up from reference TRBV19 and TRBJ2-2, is DGGITQSPKYLFRKEGQNVTLSCEQNLNHDAMYWYRQDPGQGLRLIYYSQIVNDFQKGDIAEGYSVSREKKESFPLTVTSAQKNPTAFYLCASIRGKNTGELFFGEGSRLTVL.

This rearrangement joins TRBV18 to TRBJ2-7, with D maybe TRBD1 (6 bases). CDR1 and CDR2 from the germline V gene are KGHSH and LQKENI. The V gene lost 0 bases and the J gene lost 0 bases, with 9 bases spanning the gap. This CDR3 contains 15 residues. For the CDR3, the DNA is TGTGCCAGCTCACCACCGGGGGACATCTCCTACGAGCAGTACTTC. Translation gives CASSPPGDISYEQYF.

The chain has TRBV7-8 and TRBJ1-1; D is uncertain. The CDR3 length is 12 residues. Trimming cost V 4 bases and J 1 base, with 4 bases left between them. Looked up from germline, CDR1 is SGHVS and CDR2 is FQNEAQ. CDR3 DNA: TGTGCCAGCAGCTACCAGAACACTGAAGCTTTCTTT. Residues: CASSYQNTEAFF.

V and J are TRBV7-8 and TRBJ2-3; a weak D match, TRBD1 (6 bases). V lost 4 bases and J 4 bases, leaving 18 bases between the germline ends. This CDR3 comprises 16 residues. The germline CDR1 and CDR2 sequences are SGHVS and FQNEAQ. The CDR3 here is CASSSKRAQGADTQYF. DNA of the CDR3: TGTGCCAGCAGCTCCAAGAGGGCACAGGGCGCAGATACGCAGTATTTT.

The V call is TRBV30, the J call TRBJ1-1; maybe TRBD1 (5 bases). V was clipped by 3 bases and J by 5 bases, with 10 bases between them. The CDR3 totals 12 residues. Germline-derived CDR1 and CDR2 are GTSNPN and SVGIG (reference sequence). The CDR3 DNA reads TGTGCCTGGAGGGCCGGGGGGACTGAAGCTTTCTTT. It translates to CAWRAGGTEAFF.

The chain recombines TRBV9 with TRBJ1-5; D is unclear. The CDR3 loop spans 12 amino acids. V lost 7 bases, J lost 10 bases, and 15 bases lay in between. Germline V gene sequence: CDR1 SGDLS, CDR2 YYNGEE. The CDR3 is CASGSGPLPQHF. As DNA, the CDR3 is TGTGCCAGCGGGAGTGGGCCCCTTCCCCAGCATTTT.